Below, 4 T cell receptor beta chains from the same sample are listed, as sequenced in a study of CXCR3-negative and CXCR3-positive naive CD8 T cells. UMI labels and 5' RACE were used to prepare the TRB cDNA libraries. TCRdb re-called the 5' RACE reads, yielding one record per CDR3 amino acid sequence without DNA. The sample table sets out approximately 48,000 distinct CDR3 sequences. No antigen is known for these receptors. Broader study findings: CXCR3-negative naive cells had less hydrophobic TRB CDR3s than did CXCR3-positive naive cells.

The sample consisted of naive CXCR3+ CD8+ T cells from blood. The subset is: CD45RO-CCR7+CD27+CD95- naive CD8+ T cells expressing CXCR3 (TNR3+). These receptors originate from a human donor in good health. Some clones in this sample may be carry-over from other donors' samples.

The chain combines TRBV5-6 with TRBJ2-3. The CDR3 is 13 residues long. Germline loops: CDR1 SGHDT, CDR2 YYEEEE. CDR3 loop: CASSFTPQDTQYF. Full variable domain (missing parts from reference TRBV5-6 and TRBJ2-3): DAGVTQSPTHLIKTRGQQVTLRCSPKSGHDTVSWYQQALGQGPQFIFQYYEEEERQRGNFPDRFSGHQFPNYSSELNVNALLLGDSALYLCASSFTPQDTQYFGPGTRLTVL.

The chain employs TRBV16 and TRBJ1-1. The CDR3 sequence is 13 residues long. Germline CDR1 reads KGHSY; CDR2 reads FQNENV. The CDR3: CASSHHELTEAFF.

The rearrangement uses TRBV5-1 and TRBJ2-7; TCRdb designates TRBD2, a call that cannot be tested without DNA. Germline V CDR1 and CDR2: SGHRS, YFSETQ. CDR3 length: 17 amino acids. The CDR3 here is CASSLGGSGLSSYEQYF.

This sequence joins TRBV7-3 and TRBJ2-2; TCRdb lists TRBD1, though no DNA is available to test this call. The CDR3 totals 18 residues. Germline V CDR1 and CDR2: SGHTA, FQGTGA. CDR3 sequence reads: CASSFWGQGAPDTGELFF.